These 10 T cell receptor beta chains were sequenced from one sample in a study of spatial heterogeneity in lung cancer. TCRdb recomputed calls from the 5' RACE reads with MiXCR, one row per CDR3 protein. The table records about 120,000 distinct CDR3 sequences, less than 15% of them present only once. The time point: blood at routine non-recurrence follow-up after resection. Whole RNA, which was extracted from tumor, nontumor lung tissue or frozen PBMC, was sequenced without any cell sorting. The sequences come from PBMCs, collected at follow-up. The source is a male donor with early-stage non-small cell lung cancer.

The chain combines TRBV18 with TRBJ2-1; perhaps TRBD2 as D (5 bases). CDR3 length: 13 residues. The germline CDR1 and CDR2 sequences are KGHSH and LQKENI. V was clipped by 3 bases and J by 5 bases, with 8 bases between them. The CDR3 DNA reads as TGTGCCAGCTCACCTGCGAGGGACAATGAGCAGTTCTTC. This codes for CASSPARDNEQFF.

The chain is built from TRBV9 and TRBJ1-2; 7 nucleotides align to TRBD1. Trimming took 3 bases from V and 8 from J; bases not matched to a gene: 13. The CDR3 is 15 amino acids. Looked up from germline, CDR1 is SGDLS and CDR2 is YYNGEE. CDR3 sequence reads: CASSGGDSPSWGYTF. Here the CDR3 DNA reads TGTGCCAGCAGCGGGGGGGACAGTCCCAGCTGGGGCTACACCTTC.

This clonotype showed up just a few times. The chain carries TRBV29-1 and TRBJ2-1, with D unresolved. CDR1 and CDR2 from the germline V gene are SQVTM and ANQGSEA. Trimming cost V 8 bases and J 2 bases, with 7 bases left between them. This CDR3 has 11 residues. The CDR3 nucleotides read TGCAGCTCAACAGCCTACAATGAGCAGTTCTTC. It encodes CSSTAYNEQFF.

A few counts support this clonotype. The genes are TRBV5-1 and TRBJ2-7; a possible D gene is TRBD1 (5 bases). Germline-derived CDR1 and CDR2 are SGHRS and YFSETQ. This CDR3 contains 13 residues. Trimming removed 5 bases at V and 1 base at J, with 10 bases between. The CDR3 DNA is TGCGCCAGCAGGAAGGACAAGTCCTACGAGCAGTACTTC. Translating it yields CASRKDKSYEQYF.

This clonotype was observed many times. J is TRBJ1-1 and V is TRBV29-1, with 8 bases matching TRBD1. Germline V gives CDR1 SQVTM, CDR2 ANQGSEA. J lost 5 bases, V lost 4 bases, and 6 bases had no gene match. CDR3 length: 13 residues. The CDR3 protein is CSVVPRGHTEAFF. The CDR3 DNA is TGCAGCGTTGTCCCCAGGGGGCATACTGAAGCTTTCTTT.

The chain has TRBV6-6 and TRBJ2-1, with 7 bases lining up with TRBD1. V dropped 5 bases and J dropped 6; count of bases not matched to a gene: 7. CDR1 is MNHNY, CDR2 SVGAGI, per germline (reference sequence). The CDR3 has 14 residues. The CDR3 spells CASSKGQPSNEQFF. The CDR3 DNA follows: TGTGCCAGCAGTAAGGGACAGCCTTCCAATGAGCAGTTCTTC.

The V gene is TRBV19, the J gene TRBJ1-5, with 9 bases aligning to TRBD1. There are 16 residues in the CDR3. In germline, CDR1 is LNHDA, CDR2 SQIVND (reference sequence). V was pared by 5 bases and J by 4 bases, with 9 bases of the junction left unmatched. The CDR3 spells CASSPTDRGRNQPQHF. The CDR3 DNA reads TGTGCCAGTAGTCCGACCGACAGGGGGAGGAATCAGCCCCAGCATTTT.

The V and J genes are TRBV24-1 and TRBJ1-2, with 8 bases lining up with TRBD1. Germline-derived CDR1 and CDR2 are KGHDR and SFDVKD. This CDR3 has 15 amino acids. The junction had 5 bases not matched to a gene; V was cut back by 2 bases and J by 4 bases. CDR3 residues: CATSDSGQGGYGYTF. CDR3 DNA: TGTGCCACCAGTGATTCCGGACAGGGAGGCTATGGCTACACCTTC.

V and J are TRBV2 and TRBJ2-1; possible D gene TRBD1, 6 bases. V lost 6 bases and J 6 bases, leaving 15 bases between the germline ends. The germline V gene encodes CDR1 SNHLY and CDR2 FYNNEI. This CDR3 is built from 14 residues. For the CDR3, the DNA is TGTGCCAGCAGGAGGGACACTTGGGGCAATGAGCAGTTCTTC. Protein sequence: CASRRDTWGNEQFF.

On this clonotype itself: The junction does not match germline at one end; this may be a read error. V and J are TRBV11-2 and TRBJ2-7; possible D gene TRBD2, 6 bases. The CDR3 contains 14 residues. CDR1 SGHAT and CDR2 FQNNGV come from the germline V gene. Here the CDR3 DNA reads TGTGCCAGCAGCTTAGAGGGACTCTCCAACGAGCAGTACTTC. It yields the protein CASSLEGLSNEQYF.